This T cell receptor beta chain was recovered during a study of blood T cell repertoires in COVID-19 (dated by TCRdb to the early 2020s). At the level of the whole study: Samples covering the acute and convalescent phases of COVID-19 were provided by collaborators in the United States, Italy and Spain. The material from the prospective study consisted of cDNA or gDNA derived from T cells, B-cell-depleted T cells, or PBMCs. Subjects who had been exposed to COVID-19, were actively infected with it, or had recovered from it provided the deeply sampled blood TCRbeta repertoires that made up the dataset. The repertoires were released in a freely available public database meant as a resource for research on the immune response to SARS-CoV-2. The samples were drawn from two sources: the first 160 participants of the ongoing ImmuneRACE study, and about 1,300 subjects contributed by 6 global collaborators. A de-identified subject ID, COVID-19 status, age in years and sex were almost always included in the sample metadata. Where available, HLA class I and class II types were obtained from metadata supplied by the sample provider rather than from assay-based typing. Findings and caveats that apply to the study as a whole: The amount of clinical and demographic metadata varied by source and participant and was provided uncurated.

TCRbeta CDR3 regions were amplified from genomic DNA by means of the immunoSEQ Assay, a bias-controlled multiplex PCR. Per the authors' processing: Within the assay, amplification of reference gene primers was used to estimate how many nucleated cells each sample contained. To quantify the absolute abundance of each unique TCRbeta CDR3 rearrangement, sequence reads were collapsed and filtered. For each sample, productive Simpson clonality was calculated as the square root of Simpson's diversity index across productive rearrangements. In TCRdb, the immuneACCESS table is reduced to in-frame sequences with V and J assigned. These tables do not hold every clone; where another copy was compared, an unresolved V gene accounts for under half, and the others remain unexplained. Clonal size and the V and J genes are those of that table, whereas D and trimming came from the DNA. In all, the sample holds 270,000 or so clones, and roughly 86% of those were seen once. Less than 3% of the sample comes from the top ten.

Enrolling through a virtual design, the prospective study's participants ranged in age from roughly 18 to 95 years and lived across roughly 24 United States geographic areas. In the prospective study, cohorts were assigned on the basis of participant-reported clinical history obtained from a screening survey and a study questionnaire. Recovered participants in ImmuneRACE Cohort 3 were defined as having two consecutive negative NP/OP PCR tests, clearance from a healthcare professional, or resolution of symptoms. Each participant in the prospective study had whole blood, serum and a nasopharyngeal or oropharyngeal swab collected by mobile phlebotomists. Additional blood draws and questionnaires over an approximately 2-month period could optionally be provided by prospective study participants. Before DNA extraction, blood samples from the prospective study were shipped at room temperature or frozen.

Trimming takes 5 bases off V and 2 bases off J; junction bases not matched to a gene: 7. CDR3 length: 15 amino acids, cysteine to phenylalanine. Just the 45-base CDR3 DNA is kept, in frame starting at base 1. According to the germline V gene, CDR1 reads MNHEY and CDR2 reads SVGAGI. Remarks on this clone: Its target antigen remains unknown. No much larger clone exists at a distance of one base, and base qualities are not known.

The receptor was derived from a woman in her late teens or twenties who had recovered from COVID-19. The sample was PBMCs or T cells enriched from blood (not recorded which). The chain joins TRBV6-5 to TRBJ2-3; 7 central bases correspond to TRBD2. This receptor carries the CDR3 CASSRERGNTDTQYF. The DNA reads TGTGCCAGCAGTCGAGAGCGGGGAAACACAGATACGCAGTATTTT.